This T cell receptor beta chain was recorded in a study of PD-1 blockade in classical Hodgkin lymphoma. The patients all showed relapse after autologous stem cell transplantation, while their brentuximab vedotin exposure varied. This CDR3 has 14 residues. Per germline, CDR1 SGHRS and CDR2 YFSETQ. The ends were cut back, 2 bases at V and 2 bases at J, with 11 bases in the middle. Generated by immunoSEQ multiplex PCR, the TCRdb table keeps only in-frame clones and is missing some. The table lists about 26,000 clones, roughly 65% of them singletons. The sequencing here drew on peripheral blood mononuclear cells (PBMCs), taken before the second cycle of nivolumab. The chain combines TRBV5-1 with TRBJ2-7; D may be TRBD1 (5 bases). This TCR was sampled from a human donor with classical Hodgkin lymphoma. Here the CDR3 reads CASSLDTGTYEQYF. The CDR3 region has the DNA TGCGCCAGCAGCTTAGACACAGGCACCTACGAGCAGTACTTC.